The sequence of this T cell receptor (beta chain) was determined in a study of T-cell memory formation after mild COVID-19. On the study more broadly: The study found TCR clusters largely donor specific. Findings and limits, study-wide: CD4+ contracting clones were mainly CM and EM; CD8+ ones, EMRA.

Trimming left V 0 bases short and J 2 bases short, with 9 bases between. The CDR3 contains 15 residues. Germline CDR1 is SGDLS and CDR2 is YYNGEE. This clonotype was counted a single time. The antigen remains unidentified. Employing constant-segment primers, 5'RACE generated TCR alpha and TCR beta cDNA libraries bearing sample barcodes and UMIs. TCRdb re-called the 5' RACE reads through MiXCR, storing one row per CDR3 protein. Found here are some 290,000 distinct CDR3 sequences, 15% to 20% of them singletons; the top ten hold more than 20%. The sequenced sample consisted of PBMCs or a T cell subset sorted from them (not recorded which). The chain recombines TRBV9 with TRBJ2-1, with unresolved D. This sequence was found in a man aged 18 to 30 who had mild COVID-19 (a few samples of this study predate the infection). Cell type and time point are not known. The CDR3 region is CASSVDPSPYNEQFF. CDR3 nucleotide sequence: TGTGCCAGCAGCGTAGACCCGAGCCCCTACAATGAGCAGTTCTTC. Filled out from reference TRBV9 and TRBJ2-1, the complete variable domain reads DSGVTQTPKHLITATGQRVTLRCSPRSGDLSVYWYQQSLDQGLQFLIQYYNGEERAKGNILERFSAQQFPDLHSELNLSSLELGDSALYFCASSVDPSPYNEQFFGPGTRLTVL.